The 25 T cell receptor beta chains listed next were all sequenced from one sample in a study of CD8 T cells in Susac syndrome. Reverse transcription of 0.5 to 1 ug RNA was performed with random hexamers. In TCRdb, the immunoSEQ multiplex PCR reads were re-called with MiXCR into one record per CDR3 protein. Of over 150,000 distinct CDR3 sequences in the sample, under 95% were seen once. The sequencing sample was made of CD4+ T cells from PBMCs. Source of these receptors: a human donor with multiple sclerosis.

The chain has TRBV29-1 and TRBJ1-2, with 9 bases fitting TRBD1. The CDR3 is made up of 12 amino acids. The ends lost 8 bases at V and 6 bases at J; junction bases unmatched: 7. Germline values: CDR1 SQVTM, CDR2 ANQGSEA. This CDR3 is CSPWTGDDGYTF. CDR3 sequence (DNA): TGCAGCCCCTGGACAGGGGACGATGGCTACACCTTC.

The chain has TRBV20-1 and TRBJ2-5; possible D gene TRBD1, 6 bases. V lost 5 bases, J lost 1 base, and 17 bases lay in between. The CDR3 length is 15 residues. Germline V gene data show CDR1 as DFQATT and CDR2 as SNEGSKA (reference sequence). The CDR3 nucleotides are TGCAGTGCTCTACCCCTACAGGGCCTCCAAGAGACCCAGTACTTC. It codes for CSALPLQGLQETQYF.

The chain has TRBV30 and TRBJ2-7; the D gene is possibly TRBD1 (6 bases). The CDR3 covers 12 residues. V lost 5 bases, J lost 2 bases, and 10 bases lay in between. Germline assignment: CDR1 GTSNPN and CDR2 SVGIG (reference sequence). The CDR3 DNA reads as TGTGCCTGGGCCACAGGGCCCTACGAGCAGTACTTC. Amino acid sequence: CAWATGPYEQYF.

The chain recombines TRBV5-6 with TRBJ1-1; D call uncertain. The V end lost 3 bases, the J end lost 4 bases, and 13 bases lay between the germline ends. Germline CDR1 and CDR2: SGHDT and YYEEEE. The CDR3 contains 14 residues. The CDR3: CASSSWGTGTEAFF. The CDR3 nucleotides read TGTGCCAGCAGCTCTTGGGGAACGGGCACTGAAGCTTTCTTT.

The chain joins TRBV6-5 to TRBJ1-5; possible D gene TRBD1, 5 bases. Per germline, CDR1 MNHEY and CDR2 SVGAGI. Trimming pared 6 bases from V and 0 bases from J, leaving 9 bases between. The CDR3 contains 14 residues. CDR3 nucleotide sequence: TGTGCCAGCAGGGGGGTTAATAGCAATCAGCCCCAGCATTTT. Translating it yields CASRGVNSNQPQHF.

This chain joins TRBV3-1 and TRBJ1-1; tentative D call: TRBD1 (5 bases). This CDR3 has 14 amino acids. Germline values: CDR1 LGHDT, CDR2 YNNKEL (reference sequence). The V and J ends lost 1 base and 1 base respectively, with 7 bases between them. In DNA, the CDR3 is TGTGCCAGCAGCCAAGGGGGCCCGAACACTGAAGCTTTCTTT. It codes for CASSQGGPNTEAFF.

The chain combines TRBV11-2 with TRBJ2-3; TRBD2 agrees at 14 bases. V was clipped by 1 base and J by 5 bases; unmatched bases: 2. Germline V gene sequence: CDR1 SGHAT, CDR2 FQNNGV. There are 16 residues in the CDR3. CDR3 region: CASSLGGLAGVDTQYF. CDR3 DNA: TGTGCCAGCAGCTTAGGGGGACTAGCGGGAGTAGATACGCAGTATTTT.

The chain couples TRBV7-2 to TRBJ2-7; 11 nucleotides line up with TRBD2. The junction had 6 bases not matched to a gene; V was cut back by 5 bases and J by 3 bases. Germline values: CDR1 SGHTA, CDR2 FQGNSA. The CDR3 is made up of 15 amino acids. CDR3 nucleotide sequence: TGTGCCAGCAGCGCCCCTGGGACTAGCGGCTACGAGCAGTACTTC. Protein product: CASSAPGTSGYEQYF.

The gene calls are TRBV5-4 and TRBJ2-7; TRBD1 matches 8 bases. Germline CDR1 is SGHNT and CDR2 is YYREEE (reference sequence). With 4 bases clipped from V and 1 base from J, the junction kept 7 bases outside the gene matches. The CDR3 is made up of 15 amino acids. The CDR3 region is CASSPGQERSYEQYF. The CDR3 DNA follows: TGTGCCAGCAGCCCGGGACAGGAGCGGTCCTACGAGCAGTACTTC.

The chain uses TRBV19 and TRBJ2-7; 9 bases are shared with TRBD2. The ends lost 4 bases at V and 2 bases at J; junction bases unmatched: 6. The V gene's germline CDR1 is LNHDA and CDR2 SQIVND (reference sequence). This CDR3 has 15 residues. CDR3 region: CASSRQAGGTYEQYF. The DNA for the CDR3 is TGTGCCAGTAGTAGACAGGCGGGAGGGACCTACGAGCAGTACTTC.

V and J are TRBV3-1 and TRBJ2-2, with 11 bases matching TRBD2. The CDR3 loop spans 17 amino acids. After removal of 4 bases from V and 4 bases from J, the junction contained 8 bases not matched to a gene. CDR1 is LGHDT, CDR2 YNNKEL, per germline (reference sequence). The CDR3 DNA reads as TGTGCCAGCAGCCGCGGGACCCTAGCGGGGGGCACCGGGGAGCTGTTTTTT. It encodes CASSRGTLAGGTGELFF.

This rearrangement joins TRBV6-5 to TRBJ2-1, with D maybe TRBD2 (6 bases). The CDR3 runs to 16 residues. The germline CDR1 and CDR2 sequences are MNHEY and SVGAGI. V lost 2 bases to trimming and J lost 7 bases, with 18 bases between them. CDR3 DNA sequence: TGTGCCAGCAGTTACCTCGCGGGAATGATGGTAAATGAGCAGTTCTTC. It specifies CASSYLAGMMVNEQFF.

To note about this clonotype: Its ends do not fully match the called genes, so a read error is possible. The chain joins TRBV18 to TRBJ1-1; the D gene is possibly TRBD1 (6 bases). The CDR3 has 15 amino acids. Germline CDR1 and CDR2: KGHSH and LQKENI. The CDR3 bases are TGTGCCAGCTCAGTTACAGGGACAAAGAACACTGAAACTTTCTTT. Its protein product is CASSVTGTKNTETFF.

This chain connects TRBV12-3 or TRBV12-4 to TRBJ1-3, with unresolved D. CDR3 size: 12 residues. Deletions cut 7 bases from V and 10 bases from J, with 14 bases between. The CDR3 spells CASTTNTNTIYF. CDR3 DNA: TGTGCCAGCACTACCAACACAAATACCATATATTTT.

The V and J genes are TRBV28 and TRBJ2-3; D is unclear. CDR3 size: 16 residues. CDR1 and CDR2 from the germline V gene are MDHEN and SYDVKM. V was trimmed by 6 bases and J by 2 bases, leaving 18 bases between them. CDR3 nucleotide sequence: TGTGCCAGCAGCCCAACCTATCCGACCATCACAGATACGCAGTATTTT. Translation gives CASSPTYPTITDTQYF.

The chain employs TRBV7-2 and TRBJ2-4; possibly TRBD2 for D (6 bases). V was shortened by 2 bases and J by 3 bases, with 14 bases between the two germline ends. The CDR3 spans 16 residues. Germline-derived CDR1 and CDR2 are SGHTA and FQGNSA. This chain's CDR3 is CASSLLGGALKNIQYF. CDR3 sequence (DNA): TGTGCCAGCAGCTTACTGGGCGGGGCTCTCAAAAACATTCAGTACTTC.

The gene calls are TRBV6-2 or TRBV6-3 and TRBJ2-7, with D uncertain. Germline CDR1 MNHEY, CDR2 SVGEGT. The CDR3 extends over 13 amino acids. V was cut by 5 bases and J by 6 bases, with 14 bases left in between. CDR3 sequence: CASSAGMRGEQYF. The CDR3 DNA sequence: TGTGCCAGCAGTGCAGGCATGAGAGGCGAGCAGTACTTC.

The rearrangement joins TRBV27 to TRBJ2-7; D remains unclear. V lost 8 bases and J lost 3, with 17 bases in between. The CDR3 has 14 residues. The germline CDR1 and CDR2 sequences are MNHEY and SMNVEV (reference sequence). CDR3 nucleotides: TGTGCCAGCGCCAGAGTAGAAGGGTACTACGAGCAGTACTTC. Residues: CASARVEGYYEQYF.

This clonotype appeared a single time. The gene calls are TRBV6-5 and TRBJ1-2, with no clear D. Germline CDR1 reads MNHEY; CDR2 reads SVGAGI. Trimming pared 4 bases from V and 7 bases from J, leaving 13 bases between. The CDR3 is 13 residues long. CDR3 coding DNA: TGTGCCAGCAGTTCCAGCGTATTTGGTGGCTACACCTTC. It translates to CASSSSVFGGYTF.

The chain's CDR3 is CASSPPSGNTGELFF. The CDR3 DNA reads as TGTGCCAGCTCACCTCCTAGCGGCAACACCGGGGAGCTGTTTTTT. The J gene is TRBJ2-2, the V gene TRBV18, with 7 bases fitting TRBD2. V shed 3 bases and J 2 bases; nucleotides not matched to a gene: 3. Germline V gene data show CDR1 as KGHSH and CDR2 as LQKENI. This CDR3 is built from 15 residues.

The chain carries TRBV20-1 and TRBJ2-5; the D is unclear. The V gene lost 3 bases and the J gene lost 2 bases, with 7 bases spanning the gap. The CDR3 contains 12 residues. CDR1 DFQATT and CDR2 SNEGSKA come from the germline V gene (reference sequence). CDR3 sequence: CSASRQQETQYF. For the CDR3, the DNA is TGCAGTGCTAGTCGGCAGCAAGAGACCCAGTACTTC.

This sequence joins TRBV12-3 or TRBV12-4 and TRBJ1-5; D ambiguous. Trimming left V 0 bases short and J 7 bases short, with 7 bases between. CDR3 length: 13 residues. The CDR3 nucleotides read TGTGCCAGCAGTTTAGCGCTACAGCAGCCCCAGCATTTT. This sequence encodes CASSLALQQPQHF.

The chain joins TRBV2 to TRBJ2-7, with D perhaps TRBD2 (5 bases). The germline V gene has CDR1 SNHLY and CDR2 FYNNEI. The CDR3 is made up of 12 amino acids. V was clipped by 2 bases and J by 6 bases, with 8 bases between them. In nucleotides, the CDR3 is TGTGCCAGCAGTGAAAGGAGGACCGAGCAGTACTTC. This translates into CASSERRTEQYF.

The rearrangement joins TRBV28 to TRBJ2-4; D may correspond to TRBD1 or TRBD2 (6 bases each). CDR3 length: 16 residues. CDR1 is MDHEN, CDR2 SYDVKM, per germline. Trimming left V 3 bases short and J 4 bases short, with 16 bases between. The CDR3 sequence is CASSFSRGGGKNIQYF. CDR3 sequence (DNA): TGTGCCAGCAGTTTCTCTCGTGGAGGGGGGAAAAACATTCAGTACTTC.

This chain joins TRBV4-2 and TRBJ2-3, with D possibly TRBD2 on 6 matching bases. V was pared by 4 bases and J by 0 bases, with 14 bases between. The CDR3 is made up of 16 amino acids. CDR1 and CDR2 (germline): LGHNA, YNFKEQ. The CDR3, as DNA: TGTGCCAGCAGCCCCCTCGGGCGGGGCAGCACAGATACGCAGTATTTT. Its protein product is CASSPLGRGSTDTQYF.